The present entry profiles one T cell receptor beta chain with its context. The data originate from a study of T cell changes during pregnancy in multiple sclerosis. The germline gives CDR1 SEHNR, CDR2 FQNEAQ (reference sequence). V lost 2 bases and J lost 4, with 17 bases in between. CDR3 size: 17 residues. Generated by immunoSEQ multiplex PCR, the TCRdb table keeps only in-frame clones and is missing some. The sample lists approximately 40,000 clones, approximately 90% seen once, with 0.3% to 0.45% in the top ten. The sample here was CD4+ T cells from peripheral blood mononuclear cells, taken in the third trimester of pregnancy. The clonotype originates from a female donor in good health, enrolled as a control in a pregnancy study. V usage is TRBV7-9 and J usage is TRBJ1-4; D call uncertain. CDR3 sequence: CASSLNTLPIINEKLFF. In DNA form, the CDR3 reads TGTGCCAGCAGCTTAAATACCCTACCCATCATTAATGAAAAACTGTTTTTT.